The 23 T cell receptor beta chains below come from one sample, sequenced in a study of a mutant IDH1 vaccine in newly diagnosed glioma. TCRdb's copy holds only in-frame clones and misses some; the assay was immunoSEQ multiplex PCR. The table includes over 45,000 clones, approximately 79% detected once. Time point in this sample: week 5, during vaccination. The content of each vaccine dose was 300 ug of mutant IDH1 20-mer peptide, and topical imiquimod accompanied it. No antigen has been identified for these receptors. Specimen: PBMCs, collected from a glioma patient whose treatment included an IDH1 peptide vaccine. Receptors were obtained from a woman in her fifties or sixties with glioma.

The chain combines TRBV28 with TRBJ1-5, with a possible D match to TRBD1 (6 bases). Germline V CDR1 and CDR2: MDHEN, SYDVKM. V was trimmed by 7 bases and J by 2 bases, leaving 18 bases between them. The CDR3 contains 16 residues. CDR3 nucleotides: TGTGCCAGCATCACTTTGGGGGGCAGGGGCAATCAGCCCCAGCATTTT. Its translation: CASITLGGRGNQPQHF.

V gene TRBV25-1 combines with J gene TRBJ2-1; tentatively, D is TRBD1 or TRBD2 (6 bases each). The CDR3 loop spans 14 amino acids. The V and J ends lost 2 bases and 4 bases respectively, with 9 bases between them. CDR1 and CDR2 (germline): MGHDK, SYGVNS. CDR3 in DNA: TGTGCCAGCAGTGAAAGGGGGGCATACAATGAGCAGTTCTTC. This codes for CASSERGAYNEQFF.

The chain recombines TRBV27 with TRBJ1-6, with D perhaps matching TRBD1 (5 bases). Germline V gives CDR1 MNHEY, CDR2 SMNVEV (reference sequence). Trimming shortened V by 3 bases and J by 5 bases, and 8 bases separated the two germline ends. The CDR3 is 14 amino acids. This chain's CDR3 is CASSFQGNNSPLHF. The CDR3 coding sequence is TGTGCCAGCAGTTTCCAGGGAAATAATTCACCCCTCCACTTT.

The V gene is TRBV5-6, the J gene TRBJ1-5; D is undetermined. Trimming shortened V by 2 bases and J by 2 bases, and 11 bases separated the two germline ends. The CDR3 totals 15 residues. The germline V gene has CDR1 SGHDT and CDR2 YYEEEE. The CDR3 coding sequence is TGTGCCAGCAGCTTCGCGGGGAGCGGCAATCAGCCCCAGCATTTT. It encodes CASSFAGSGNQPQHF.

The chain has TRBV29-1 and TRBJ1-2, with TRBD1 as a possible D gene (6 bases). V lost 6 bases and J lost 6, with 14 bases in between. Germline loops: CDR1 SQVTM, CDR2 ANQGSEA. The CDR3 loop spans 12 amino acids. The CDR3 DNA follows: TGCAGCGTCCTCAGGGGAAAGAATGGCTACACCTTC. It translates to CSVLRGKNGYTF.

This chain links TRBV2 with TRBJ2-7; 8 bases align to TRBD1. J lost 0 bases, V lost 5 bases, and 6 bases had no gene match. The germline CDR1 and CDR2 sequences are SNHLY and FYNNEI. The CDR3 runs to 15 residues. This CDR3 is CASSFGTGNSYEQYF. The DNA of the CDR3 is TGTGCCAGCAGTTTTGGGACAGGAAACTCCTACGAGCAGTACTTC.

The chain carries TRBV6-1 and TRBJ1-1; no clear D gene. The V end was cut by 2 bases, the J end by 0 bases, with 7 bases between. Germline-derived CDR1 and CDR2 are MNHNS and SASEGT. This CDR3 has 14 amino acids. The CDR3, as DNA: TGTGCCAGCAGTGAAATTCCCGTGAACACTGAAGCTTTCTTT. Its translation is CASSEIPVNTEAFF.

The rearrangement joins TRBV6-1 to TRBJ1-2; maybe TRBD1 (6 bases). CDR1 and CDR2 from the germline V gene are MNHNS and SASEGT. The V gene lost 5 bases and the J gene lost 3 bases, with 16 bases spanning the gap. The CDR3 has 15 amino acids. This CDR3 is CASSTDRPGHYGYTF. CDR3 bases: TGTGCCAGCAGTACGGACAGACCAGGCCACTATGGCTACACCTTC.

In its sample, this clone was seen once. CDR3 residues: CASSRLGDQPQHF. CDR3 nucleotides: TGTGCCAGCAGCCGTCTGGGGGATCAGCCCCAGCATTTT. This sequence joins TRBV28 and TRBJ1-5; D may be TRBD1 (5 bases). The V gene lost 6 bases and the J gene lost 5 bases, with 11 bases spanning the gap. In germline, CDR1 is MDHEN, CDR2 SYDVKM. This CDR3 is built from 13 residues.

The V and J genes are TRBV28 and TRBJ1-6; 9 nucleotides match TRBD1. There are 15 residues in the CDR3. Looked up from germline, CDR1 is MDHEN and CDR2 is SYDVKM. With V trimmed by 5 bases and J by 9 bases, 8 bases remained unmatched. Here the CDR3 reads CASSPQGTGFSPLHF. CDR3 DNA sequence: TGTGCCAGCAGTCCCCAAGGGACAGGGTTTTCACCCCTCCACTTT.

The chain couples TRBV6-6 to TRBJ2-5; 8 bases agree with TRBD1. The CDR3 loop spans 14 amino acids. J gave up 5 bases and V 0 bases, and 2 bases lay outside the gene matches. Germline V gene data show CDR1 as MNHNY and CDR2 as SVGAGI (reference sequence). The CDR3 region is CASSYSGQAETQYF. The CDR3 DNA reads as TGTGCCAGCAGTTACTCGGGACAGGCTGAGACCCAGTACTTC.

The genes are TRBV7-2 and TRBJ1-1, with D possibly TRBD1 on 6 matching bases. Germline CDR1 reads SGHTA; CDR2 reads FQGNSA. The germline V and J ends were trimmed by 5 bases and 1 base, with 8 bases remaining between them. This CDR3 has 13 residues. The CDR3 here is CASSADRNTEAFF. The CDR3 DNA reads TGTGCCAGCAGCGCGGACAGGAACACTGAAGCTTTCTTT.

The chain has TRBV5-1 and TRBJ1-1; D is possibly TRBD1 (6 bases). This CDR3 is built from 13 residues. V lost 4 bases and J 7 bases, leaving 14 bases between the germline ends. CDR1 SGHRS and CDR2 YFSETQ come from the germline V gene. CDR3 protein: CASSGTGTLEAFF. The DNA of the CDR3 is TGCGCCAGCAGCGGCACAGGGACCCTTGAAGCTTTCTTT.

The chain recombines TRBV18 with TRBJ1-1; D unclear. The CDR3 loop spans 14 amino acids. The V end lost 6 bases, the J end lost 0 bases, and 11 bases lay between the germline ends. Germline V gives CDR1 KGHSH, CDR2 LQKENI. The CDR3 loop is CASSPGSVNTEAFF. In DNA, the CDR3 is TGTGCCAGCTCCCCAGGATCGGTGAACACTGAAGCTTTCTTT.

This chain links TRBV5-1 with TRBJ2-3; no clear D. This CDR3 spans 15 amino acids. Germline CDR1 is SGHRS and CDR2 is YFSETQ. The V end lost 1 base, the J end lost 0 bases, and 9 bases lay between the germline ends. In nucleotides, the CDR3 is TGCGCCAGCAGCTTGAAGAAGGACAGCACAGATACGCAGTATTTT. Its translation is CASSLKKDSTDTQYF.

The chain employs TRBV9 and TRBJ1-1; D remains ambiguous. Germline loops: CDR1 SGDLS, CDR2 YYNGEE. This CDR3 is built from 14 residues. Trimming cost V 0 bases and J 1 base, with 7 bases left between them. The CDR3 sequence is CASSVGFENTEAFF. CDR3 DNA: TGTGCCAGCAGCGTAGGTTTCGAGAACACTGAAGCTTTCTTT.

V gene TRBV7-2 combines with J gene TRBJ2-7; D not resolved. CDR1 SGHTA and CDR2 FQGNSA come from the germline V gene. Between the trimmed V and J ends, which lost 0 bases and 1 base, there was a span of 4 bases. The CDR3 has 13 residues. CDR3 sequence reads: CASSLARSYEQYF. In DNA form, the CDR3 reads TGTGCCAGCAGCTTAGCGAGGTCCTACGAGCAGTACTTC.

The rearrangement uses TRBV9 and TRBJ1-2; D not resolved. Deletions cut 0 bases from V and 4 bases from J, with 16 bases between. The CDR3 loop spans 16 amino acids. CDR1 is SGDLS and CDR2 is YYNGEE in the germline V gene. CDR3 DNA: TGTGCCAGCAGCGTAGGGAGAGGAGAACGACTCTATGGCTACACCTTC. It yields the protein CASSVGRGERLYGYTF.

Only one count was recorded for this clone. This chain uses TRBV9 with TRBJ1-2; D remains unclear. V lost 3 bases to trimming and J lost 7 bases, with 16 bases between them. CDR3 length: 14 amino acids. Germline CDR1 and CDR2: SGDLS and YYNGEE. CDR3 bases: TGTGCCAGCAGCGCTCTCCCAGAGGCGGGTGGCTACACCTTC. This gives the protein CASSALPEAGGYTF.

This clone was observed a single time. This chain links TRBV6-1 with TRBJ1-2, with D unclear. Germline V CDR1 and CDR2: MNHNS, SASEGT. This CDR3 has 14 amino acids. The germline V and J ends were trimmed by 2 bases and 0 bases, with 7 bases remaining between them. The CDR3 loop is CASSEIEANYGYTF. The CDR3 nucleotides are TGTGCCAGCAGTGAAATTGAGGCTAACTATGGCTACACCTTC.

The chain employs TRBV29-1 and TRBJ1-1, with a weak D call TRBD1 (5 bases). Germline V gene lookup returns CDR1 SQVTM and CDR2 ANQGSEA. Trimming shortened V by 3 bases and J by 5 bases, and 10 bases separated the two germline ends. This CDR3 comprises 12 residues. The CDR3 coding sequence is TGCAGCGTTGAGGGGCTGGGAACTGAAGCTTTCTTT. This gives the protein CSVEGLGTEAFF. The variable domain in full, completed from reference TRBV29-1 and TRBJ1-1, reads SAVISQKPSRDICQRGTSLTIQCQVDSQVTMMFWYRQQPGQSLTLIATANQGSEATYESGFVIDKFPISRPNLTFSTLTVSNMSPEDSSIYLCSVEGLGTEAFFGQGTRLTVV.

The chain employs TRBV15 and TRBJ2-5; no reliable D call. Germline CDR1 LNHNV, CDR2 YYDKDF (reference sequence). V lost 6 bases and J 4 bases, leaving 15 bases between the germline ends. This CDR3 region has 14 residues. In DNA, the CDR3 is TGTGCCACCAGACCTACTGTGGTGGCAGAGACCCAGTACTTC. Translated, it gives CATRPTVVAETQYF.

The V and J genes are TRBV30 and TRBJ1-2; D not resolved. The CDR3 runs to 14 residues. Trimming cost V 2 bases and J 4 bases, with 14 bases left between them. Germline loops: CDR1 GTSNPN, CDR2 SVGIG (reference sequence). The CDR3 reads CAWSKALGVYGYTF. Here the CDR3 DNA reads TGTGCCTGGAGTAAGGCTCTTGGGGTCTATGGCTACACCTTC.